This T cell receptor (beta chain) originates from a study of molecular identifiers for immune sequencing clone quantification. This clonotype occurred many times. The CDR3 extends over 15 amino acids. Germline CDR1 reads SGHAT; CDR2 reads FQNNGV. The ends were cut back, 3 bases at V and 3 bases at J, with 13 bases in the middle. When naive CD8 T cells were sorted, they were gated as CD8+CD4-CCR7+CD45RA+. TCRdb re-derived calls from the PCR reads in MiXCR, one entry per CDR3 protein. The sample yields 460,000 or so distinct CDR3 sequences, about 26% seen once. The receptor was isolated from a human donor in good health. Some libraries in this study had Jurkat cell RNA spiked in. V gene TRBV11-2 combines with J gene TRBJ2-3, with D tentatively TRBD1 (6 bases). The sequencing sample was made of naive CD8+ T cells from blood, with Jurkat cell RNA spiked in. Subset noted: FACS-sorted CD8+CD4-CCR7+CD45RA+ naive T cells. In DNA, the CDR3 is TGTGCCAGCAGCTTTAATACAGGGACGACAGATACGCAGTATTTT. Translation gives CASSFNTGTTDTQYF.